This T cell receptor (beta chain) was sequenced during a study of STAT5B mutations in CD4+ large granular lymphocyte leukemia. Regarding this clone: Its antigen is unidentified.

Study observations and caveats: Without HLA matching, higher CD4+ than CD8+ T-LGLL clonality could reflect small sample size. TRBV06-family usage was enriched in top patient clones (8/27) versus controls (2/35). Main leukemic clonotypes were patient-specific, but more than 20% appeared at low frequency elsewhere.

Here immunoSEQ multiplex PCR was the method, and the copy in TCRdb shows in-frame clones only, minus some. In the table there are tens of thousands of clones, around 84% of which are singletons. Germline assignment: CDR1 SGHAT and CDR2 FQNNGV. V was trimmed by 0 bases and J by 1 base, leaving 3 bases between them. The CDR3 is 13 residues long. J is TRBJ1-1 and V is TRBV11-2; D call uncertain. Sequenced sample: CD4+ T cells from blood buffy coats. The TCR sequence derives from a human donor in good health. The DNA of the CDR3 is TGTGCCAGCAGCTTAGACAGGAACACTGAAGCTTTCTTT. This encodes CASSLDRNTEAFF.